This entry lists 4 T cell receptor beta chains sequenced from one sample in a study of cytomegalovirus exposure and HLA in healthy donors. The PCR was carried out with 60 Vbeta primers and 13 Jbeta primers. Some clones are missing from TCRdb's copy, which holds only in-frame ones; the method was immunoSEQ multiplex PCR. Of about 57,000 clones in the sample, roughly 80% are singletons; the top ten hold around 4.1%. Sequences were obtained from PBMCs. These TCRs come from a man aged 25-45 years in good health and CMV-seronegative.

Remarks on this clone: Other nucleotide sequences in the sample specify the same CDR3. This chain connects TRBV9 to TRBJ2-5, with 8 positions matching TRBD1. V was clipped by 0 bases and J by 5 bases; unmatched bases: 9. This CDR3 contains 16 residues. CDR1 is SGDLS, CDR2 YYNGEE, per germline. The CDR3 nucleotides are TGTGCCAGCAGCGTAGGGGGGACAGGAGGCATTGAGACCCAGTACTTC. Translated, it gives CASSVGGTGGIETQYF.

The chain joins TRBV2 to TRBJ2-6; a weak D match, TRBD1 (6 bases). CDR3 size: 16 residues. With 7 bases removed from V and 4 bases from J, the gap between germline ends came to 17 bases. Germline V gives CDR1 SNHLY, CDR2 FYNNEI. The CDR3 here is CASTLTGTTGANVLTF. CDR3 bases: TGTGCCAGCACCCTGACGGGGACAACCGGGGCCAACGTCCTGACTTTC. The complete variable domain, with remaining parts taken from reference TRBV2 and TRBJ2-6, reads EPEVTQTPSHQVTQMGQEVILRCVPISNHLYFYWYRQILGQKVEFLVSFYNNEISEKSEIFDDQFSVERPDGSNFTLKIRSTKLEDSAMYFCASTLTGTTGANVLTFGAGSRLTVL.

The chain is built from TRBV9 and TRBJ1-1, with D perhaps TRBD1 (5 bases). The V end was cut by 3 bases, the J end by 1 base, with 7 bases between. Germline V CDR1 and CDR2: SGDLS, YYNGEE. The CDR3 is 13 amino acids. The CDR3 nucleotides read TGTGCCAGCAGCGGGGGGGGGAACACTGAAGCTTTCTTT. Its protein is CASSGGGNTEAFF.

This rearrangement joins TRBV4-1 to TRBJ2-3; D remains unclear. The CDR3 has 14 residues. Germline values: CDR1 MGHRA, CDR2 YSYEKL. V gave up 4 bases and J gave up 0 bases, with 8 bases separating them. In DNA form, the CDR3 reads TGCGCCAGCAGCCCTATCCTCAGCACAGATACGCAGTATTTT. As protein: CASSPILSTDTQYF.